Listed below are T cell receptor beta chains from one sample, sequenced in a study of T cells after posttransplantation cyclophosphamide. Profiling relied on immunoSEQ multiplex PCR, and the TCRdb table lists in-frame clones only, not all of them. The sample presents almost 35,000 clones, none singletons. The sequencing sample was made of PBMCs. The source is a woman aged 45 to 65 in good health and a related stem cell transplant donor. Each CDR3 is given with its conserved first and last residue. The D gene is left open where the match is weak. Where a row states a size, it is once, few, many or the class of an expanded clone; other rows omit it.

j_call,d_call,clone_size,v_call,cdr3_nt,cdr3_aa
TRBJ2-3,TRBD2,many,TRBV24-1,TGTGCCACCAGTGACGTGACTAGCGGGCGCACAGATACGCAGTATTTT,CATSDVTSGRTDTQYF
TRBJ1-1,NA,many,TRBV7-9,TGTGCCAGCAGCTTTGGTTTGGGGGGTGCGAACACTGAAGCTTTCTTT,CASSFGLGGANTEAFF
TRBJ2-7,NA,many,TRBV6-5,TGTGCCAGCAGTTACTCCCTTTGGGGCCGTGAGCAGTACTTC,CASSYSLWGREQYF
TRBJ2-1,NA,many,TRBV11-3,TGTGCCAGCAAAAAGGGGGAGGGCCACGGGGCGGGTGAGCAGTTCTTC,CASKKGEGHGAGEQFF
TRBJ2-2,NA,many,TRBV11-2,TGTGCCAGCAGCACCAGATCCCCCAGGGTCACCGGGGAGCTGTTTTTT,CASSTRSPRVTGELFF
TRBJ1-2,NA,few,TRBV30,TGTGCCTGGAGACAGGCTAATGACTATGGCTACACCTTC,CAWRQANDYGYTF
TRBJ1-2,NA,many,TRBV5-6,TGTGCCAGCAGCTTGGGGTATCAGGGCTATGGCTACACCTTC,CASSLGYQGYGYTF
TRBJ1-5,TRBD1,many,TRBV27,TGTGCCAGCAGTCCATGGACAGGCCCCTCCGAAGGCCAGCCCCAGCATTTT,CASSPWTGPSEGQPQHF
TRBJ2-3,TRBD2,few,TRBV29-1,TGCAGCGTGAACCTAGCGGGAGACACAGATACGCAGTATTTT,CSVNLAGDTDTQYF
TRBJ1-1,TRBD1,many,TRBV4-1,TGCGCCAGCACCCGGGGGGACAGGAAGAACACTGAAGCTTTCTTT,CASTRGDRKNTEAFF
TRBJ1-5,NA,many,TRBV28,TGTGCCAGCAGTTTCGTAGGGCCAGTAAGCAATCAGCCCCAGCATTTT,CASSFVGPVSNQPQHF
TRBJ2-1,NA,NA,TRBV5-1,TGCGCCAGCAGCTTGTCGGAGGGCCCCTACAATGAGCAGTTCTTC,CASSLSEGPYNEQFF
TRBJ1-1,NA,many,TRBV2,TGTGCCAGCACAGGGGAAGACACTGAAGCTTTCTTT,CASTGEDTEAFF
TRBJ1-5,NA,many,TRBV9,TGTGCCAGCAGCCTCGGGGTGCCACCCAATCAGCCCCAGCATTTT,CASSLGVPPNQPQHF
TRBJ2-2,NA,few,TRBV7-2,TGTGCCAGCAGCCCAAAGACTCTGAACACCGGGGAGCTGTTTTTT,CASSPKTLNTGELFF
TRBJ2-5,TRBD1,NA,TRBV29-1,TGCAGCGTTGCTCTCGGGACAGCAAACGAAGAGACCCAGTACTTC,CSVALGTANEETQYF
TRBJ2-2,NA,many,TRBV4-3,TGCGCCAGCAGCCAAGAAAACAGGGTTGGGGACACCGGGGAGCTGTTTTTT,CASSQENRVGDTGELFF
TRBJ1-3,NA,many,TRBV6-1,TGTGCCAGCAGTTGGGGGGTATCTGGAAACACCATATATTTT,CASSWGVSGNTIYF
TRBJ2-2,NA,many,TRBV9,TGTGCCAGCAGCGGATCGGCGGTTTGGACCGGGGAGCTGTTTTTT,CASSGSAVWTGELFF
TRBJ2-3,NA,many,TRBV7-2,TGTGCCAGCAGCTTAGAGCCAAGCACAGATACGCAGTATTTT,CASSLEPSTDTQYF
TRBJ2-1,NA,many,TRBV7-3,TGTGCCAGCAGTTCCGACGGGGGACTCGATGAGCAGTTCTTC,CASSSDGGLDEQFF
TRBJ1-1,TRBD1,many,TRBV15,TGTGCCACCAGCATTAGACAGGGGGTCACTGAAGCTTTCTTT,CATSIRQGVTEAFF
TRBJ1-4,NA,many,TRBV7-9,TGTGCCAGCAGCCAACGGGAAAAACTGTTTTTT,CASSQREKLFF
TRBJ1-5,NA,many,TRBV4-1,TGCGCCAGCAGCCAAAAGATAGTAGGGGCGGCATTTAGTGGGCAGCCCCAGCATTTT,CASSQKIVGAAFSGQPQHF
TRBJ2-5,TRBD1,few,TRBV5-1,TGCGCCAGCAGCTCGGACAGGGCGGAGACCCAGTACTTC,CASSSDRAETQYF
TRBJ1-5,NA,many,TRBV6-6,TGTGCCAGCAGTTACTCAGGGGATAGCAATCAGCCCCAGCATTTT,CASSYSGDSNQPQHF
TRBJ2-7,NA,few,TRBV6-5,TGTGCCAGCACCCCTTGGGCTCAGGGCGGTGGAGAGCAGTACTTC,CASTPWAQGGGEQYF
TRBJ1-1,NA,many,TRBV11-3,TGTGCCAGCAGCTTAGAGACCCCTAGGGGGAGGAACACTGAAGCTTTCTTT,CASSLETPRGRNTEAFF
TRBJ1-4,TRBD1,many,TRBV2,TGTGCCAGCAGCCCAGACAGGGGGGACGAAAAACTGTTTTTT,CASSPDRGDEKLFF
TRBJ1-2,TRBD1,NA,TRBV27,TGTGCCAGCGGGGGACAGACCGGCCGGGCTAACTATGGCTACACCTTC,CASGGQTGRANYGYTF
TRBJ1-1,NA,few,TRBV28,TGTGCCAGCGGCGACAGTTGGCGGACTGAAGCTTTCTTT,CASGDSWRTEAFF
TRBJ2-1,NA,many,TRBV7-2,TGTGCCAGCAGCTTACTTCAAACAAGGGGTTTCGACAATGAGCAGTTCTTC,CASSLLQTRGFDNEQFF
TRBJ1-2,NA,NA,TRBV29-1,TGCAGCGTTGAGGGCGATAACTATGGCTACACCTTC,CSVEGDNYGYTF
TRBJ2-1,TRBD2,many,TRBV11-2,TGTGCCAGCAGCTTAGGAGCGGGAGGAGGAAATGAGCAGTTCTTC,CASSLGAGGGNEQFF
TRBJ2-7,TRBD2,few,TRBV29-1,TGCAGCGCCCGGGCGGGGGACGGCGAGCAGTACTTC,CSARAGDGEQYF
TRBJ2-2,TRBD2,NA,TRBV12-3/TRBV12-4,TGTGCCAGCAGTTTGTCCATCCAAGCGGGAGGGAACACCGGGGAGCTGTTTTTT,CASSLSIQAGGNTGELFF
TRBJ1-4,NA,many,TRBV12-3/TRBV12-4,TGTGCCAGCAGTTCGGCCAGGGTTACTAATGAAAAACTGTTTTTT,CASSSARVTNEKLFF
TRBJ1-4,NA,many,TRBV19,TGTGCCAGTAATGTAGACGAGGGGGAACTGTTTTTT,CASNVDEGELFF
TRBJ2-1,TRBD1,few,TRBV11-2,TGTGCCAGCAGTCGGGACAGAGACAATGAGCAGTTCTTC,CASSRDRDNEQFF
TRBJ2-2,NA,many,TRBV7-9,TGTGCCAGCAGCATAGACACCTCGAACACCGGGGAGCTGTTTTTT,CASSIDTSNTGELFF
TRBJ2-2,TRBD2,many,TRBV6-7,TGTGCCAGCAGTTCCCTCCCCCTAGCGGGAGGGCCCTGGGCAGCCGGGGAGCTGTTTTTT,CASSSLPLAGGPWAAGELFF
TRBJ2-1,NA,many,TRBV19,TGTGCCAGTAGTACCCCGGACTACCTCTACAATGAGCAGTTCTTC,CASSTPDYLYNEQFF
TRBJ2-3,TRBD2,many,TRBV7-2,TGTGCCAGCAGCCAAGAGCGGGGTGGTACGCAGTATTTT,CASSQERGGTQYF
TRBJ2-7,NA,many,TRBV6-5,TGTGCCAGCAGGACGGGTAGCGCTGACGAGCAGTACTTC,CASRTGSADEQYF
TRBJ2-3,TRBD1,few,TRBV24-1,TGTGCCACCAGTGATTCAGGGACAGGTTCTAGCACAGATACGCAGTATTTT,CATSDSGTGSSTDTQYF
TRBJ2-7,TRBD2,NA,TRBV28,TGTGCCAGCAGGCCGGGACTAGCGGGAGTTGAGCAGTACTTC,CASRPGLAGVEQYF
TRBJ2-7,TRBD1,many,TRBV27,TGTGCCAGCTCCCCAATCGGGACAGGGGCCTACGAGCAGTACTTC,CASSPIGTGAYEQYF
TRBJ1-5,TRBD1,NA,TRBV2,TGTGCCAGCAGTTACGACAGGGTTAGCAATCAGCCCCAGCATTTT,CASSYDRVSNQPQHF
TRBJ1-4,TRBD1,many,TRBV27,TGTGCCAGCAGTTCAGGGACAGGGGGCTGGTCTAATGAAAAACTGTTTTTT,CASSSGTGGWSNEKLFF
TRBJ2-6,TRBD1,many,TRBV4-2,TGTGCCAGCAGCTCCCTGGGCAGGACAGGGGGTAGCTCTGGGGCCAACGTCCTGACTTTC,CASSSLGRTGGSSGANVLTF